The rows below give T cell receptor beta chains drawn from one sample of a study of T cells after yellow fever vaccination. TCRdb ran MiXCR on the 5' RACE reads and lists one entry per CDR3 protein. The sample comprises 150,000 or so distinct CDR3 sequences, 6% to 7.5% of which are singletons, and about 2.5% rests with the top ten. Specimen: CD4+ T cells sorted from PBMCs, collected about 5 days after the first yellow fever vaccination. The receptor source for this set is a young man who received the YFV17D yellow fever vaccine. The CDR3 runs from the conserved cysteine through the conserved F or W. D genes are given only for firm matches. Not every row has a clone size; where given, it reads once, few, many or a size class.

j_call clone_size d_call v_call cdr3_aa cdr3_nt
TRBJ1-2 many TRBD1 TRBV6-5 CASRPGQAAGYTF TGTGCCAGCAGGCCGGGACAGGCGGCAGGCTACACCTTC
TRBJ2-3 . . TRBV6-5 CASSYSRAWDTQYF TGTGCCAGCAGTTACTCGAGGGCTTGGGATACGCAGTATTTT
TRBJ2-1 many . TRBV12-3/TRBV12-4 CASSLSSRVKFF TGTGCCAGCAGTTTATCATCGAGGGTTAAGTTCTTC
TRBJ2-1 few . TRBV11-2 CASSQDPILYNEQFF TGTGCCAGCAGCCAGGACCCGATATTATACAATGAGCAGTTCTTC
TRBJ2-3 . . TRBV20-1 CSARDLAGVVDTQYF TGCAGTGCTAGAGATTTGGCAGGGGTGGTAGATACGCAGTATTTT
TRBJ2-2 many . TRBV7-2 CASTPTANTGELFF TGTGCCAGCACCCCAACAGCGAACACCGGGGAGCTGTTTTTT
TRBJ1-4 few TRBD1 TRBV7-8 CASSPERQGVKLFF TGTGCCAGCAGCCCCGAGCGACAGGGCGTAAAACTGTTTTTT
TRBJ2-2 many . TRBV20-1 CSATDITGELFF TGCAGTGCTACTGACATCACCGGGGAGCTGTTTTTT
TRBJ1-2 . . TRBV7-2 CASSPTGLGNGYTF TGTGCCAGCAGCCCCACAGGGCTGGGCAATGGCTACACCTTC
TRBJ2-1 few TRBD2 TRBV5-1 CASSLAVASGGPDEQFF TGCGCCAGCAGCTTGGCCGTAGCTAGCGGGGGACCCGACGAGCAGTTCTTC
TRBJ1-2 . TRBD1 TRBV30 CAWRNWGQGTGYTF TGTGCCTGGAGAAATTGGGGACAGGGAACCGGATACACCTTC
TRBJ2-3 . TRBD2 TRBV20-1 CSAHSGGRTDTQYF TGCAGTGCTCATAGCGGGGGCCGCACAGATACGCAGTATTTT
TRBJ2-7 few TRBD1 TRBV13 CASSFDHRGDEQYF TGTGCCAGCAGCTTTGATCACAGGGGCGACGAGCAGTACTTC
TRBJ2-5 . TRBD2 TRBV19 CASSIGGGGETQYF TGTGCCAGTAGTATTGGCGGGGGAGGGGAGACCCAGTACTTC
TRBJ2-5 many . TRBV4-1 CASSQRGISKQETQYF TGCGCCAGCAGCCAAAGGGGGATATCCAAACAAGAGACCCAGTACTTC
TRBJ1-1 many TRBD1 TRBV4-3 CASSQVRGTVNTEAFF TGCGCCAGCAGCCAAGTTAGAGGGACAGTTAACACTGAAGCTTTCTTT
TRBJ2-3 many . TRBV24-1 CATSDTTGRGTDTQYF TGTGCCACCAGTGATACCACAGGGAGGGGCACAGATACGCAGTATTTT
TRBJ1-1 . . TRBV12-3/TRBV12-4 CASSPRGEMAFF TGTGCCAGCAGTCCAAGGGGGGAGATGGCTTTCTTT
TRBJ2-5 few TRBD2 TRBV5-1 CASSIPRLAGGRETQYF TGCGCCAGCAGCATACCGAGACTAGCGGGGGGGAGGGAGACCCAGTACTTC
TRBJ1-2 many . TRBV5-6 CASSLYLLNYGYTF TGTGCCAGCAGCTTGTATCTTCTTAACTATGGCTACACCTTC
TRBJ2-3 many TRBD1 TRBV24-1 CATRDRDTDTQYF TGTGCCACCAGGGACAGGGACACAGATACGCAGTATTTT
TRBJ1-4 many . TRBV18 CASSPFTEKLFF TGTGCCAGCTCACCCTTTACGGAAAAACTGTTTTTT
TRBJ1-5 many . TRBV12-3/TRBV12-4 CASRDLDETQPQHF TGTGCCAGCAGGGACCTGGACGAGACTCAGCCCCAGCATTTT
TRBJ1-4 many TRBD1 TRBV9 CASSPTAGGFEKLFF TGTGCCAGCAGCCCAACCGCAGGGGGTTTTGAAAAACTGTTTTTT
TRBJ2-5 . TRBD2 TRBV9 CASSPRLAGGWSQYF TGTGCCAGCAGCCCCCGACTAGCGGGGGGATGGTCCCAGTACTTC
TRBJ1-6 . TRBD1 TRBV7-8 CASSFGDRGVSPLHF TGTGCCAGCAGCTTTGGGGACAGGGGAGTATCACCCCTCCACTTT
TRBJ2-2 many TRBD1 TRBV2 CASIEDRGTGELFF TGTGCCAGCATTGAAGACAGGGGCACCGGGGAGCTGTTTTTT
TRBJ2-6 many TRBD1 TRBV5-6 CASSSRQGAPGANVLTF TGTGCCAGCAGCTCCCGACAGGGGGCGCCTGGGGCCAACGTCCTGACTTTC
TRBJ1-2 . TRBD1 TRBV6-2/TRBV6-3 CASRGTGEAGYTF TGTGCCAGCAGAGGGACAGGGGAAGCTGGCTACACCTTC
TRBJ2-1 . TRBD2 TRBV7-3 CASSSGGWEQFF TGTGCCAGCAGTAGCGGGGGCTGGGAGCAGTTCTTC
TRBJ1-5 few . TRBV20-1 CSARGDGDQPQHF TGCAGTGCTAGAGGAGACGGGGATCAGCCCCAGCATTTT
TRBJ2-3 many TRBD1 TRBV10-3 CANRGGAGDTQYF TGTGCCAACCGAGGGGGCGCGGGAGATACGCAGTATTTT
TRBJ2-1 . . TRBV11-2 CASSLTLRVEQFF TGTGCCAGCAGCTTAACGTTACGGGTTGAGCAGTTCTTC